This T cell receptor (beta chain) is drawn from a study of monozygotic twins with inflammatory bowel disease. It was from whole blood, with no T cell sorting, that total RNA was isolated. Comments on this clonotype: Antigen: not known.

CDR1 and CDR2 (germline): SGHRS, YFSETQ. The CDR3 contains 14 residues. Using the 5' RACE reads, TCRdb records one entry per CDR3 protein without DNA. The table lists approximately 330,000 distinct CDR3 sequences, with 2% to 2.5% in the top ten. The study's findings and limits: None of the different T cell subtypes could be distinguished from one another.

The rearrangement joins TRBV5-1 to TRBJ2-7; the TRBD1 assignment by TCRdb is unverifiable without DNA. Source material: blood. The receptor was derived from a human donor with ulcerative colitis or Crohn's disease, or a healthy co-twin of an affected twin (not recorded which). CDR3 sequence: CASSSGQGFYEQYF.